This TCR beta chain emerged from a study of beta chain features in type 1 diabetes. The wider study: Across every sample, 85 million to 120 million sorted cells were examined in total. Whole-study findings and limits: There was a possibility that cDNA sequencing over-represented cells with high TCR expression. For Type 1 diabetes patients, all four CD4+ subsets carried TCRB CDR3s that were moderately but significantly shorter.

A word on this clone: Its antigen remains unidentified.

Germline V CDR1 and CDR2: SNHLY, FYNNEI. With 9 bases clipped from V and 5 bases from J, the junction kept 12 bases outside the gene matches. The CDR3 is 14 amino acids. Every sorted population was more than 98% pure. Expressed TCRB transcripts were sequenced, since all the RNA that had been isolated was reverse transcribed. An average of approximately 3.4 million reads was obtained for naive, central memory and regulatory T cell samples. The table came from immunoSEQ multiplex PCR; TCRdb's copy has only in-frame clones and leaves some out. Among 250,000 to 300,000 clones listed, around an eighth were seen once.

Material: naive CD4+ T cells from blood. This clonotype originated in a man aged 25-45 years with type 1 diabetes. The chain uses TRBV2 and TRBJ2-5; TRBD1 matches 7 bases. CDR3 coding DNA: TGTGCCAGTACTAAGACTCCGGACAGGGAGACCCAGTACTTC. This encodes CASTKTPDRETQYF.